The sequence of this T cell receptor (beta chain) was determined in a study of T cell responses to AZD1222 COVID-19 vaccine. Study overall: The analysis combined second doses at about 4 or about 12 weeks. Overall study findings and caveats: It should be noted that donors were predominantly white British and more often female, and clonal diversity was possibly underestimated. Spike-specific TCR breadth and depth both grew after two AZD1222 doses. The reported proportion of spike-specific TCRs targeting unmutated variant regions was nearly half.

The V end was cut by 3 bases, the J end by 5 bases, with 17 bases between. Germline CDR1 is LNHDA and CDR2 is SQIVND (reference sequence). This CDR3 contains 16 residues. Repertoires were generated with immunoSEQ multiplex PCR, while TCRdb's copy carries only in-frame clones and drops some. The sample holds some 80,000 clones, about 82% seen once. Remarks on this clone: The antigen remains undetermined.

The specimen was peripheral blood, collected on day 0 of AZD1222 vaccination. The receptor was derived from an adult in good health. This chain links TRBV19 with TRBJ1-5, with D possibly TRBD1 on 6 matching bases. Here the CDR3 reads CASSIRWPAGDQPQHF. The CDR3 region has the DNA TGTGCCAGTAGTATCCGGTGGCCGGCAGGGGATCAGCCCCAGCATTTT.